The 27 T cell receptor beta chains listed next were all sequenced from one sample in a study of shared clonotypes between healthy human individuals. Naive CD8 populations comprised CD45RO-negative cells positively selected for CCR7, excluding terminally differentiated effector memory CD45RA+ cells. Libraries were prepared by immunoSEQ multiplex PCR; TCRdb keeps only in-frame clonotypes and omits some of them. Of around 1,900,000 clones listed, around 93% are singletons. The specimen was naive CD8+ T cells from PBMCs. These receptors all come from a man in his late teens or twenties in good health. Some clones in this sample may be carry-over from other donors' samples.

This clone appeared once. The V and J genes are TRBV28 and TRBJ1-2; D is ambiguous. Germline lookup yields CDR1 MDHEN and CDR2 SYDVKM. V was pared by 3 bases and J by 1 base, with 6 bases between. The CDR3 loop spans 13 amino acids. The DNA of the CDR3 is TGTGCCAGCAGTTTTGGCGATAACTATGGCTACACCTTC. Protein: CASSFGDNYGYTF.

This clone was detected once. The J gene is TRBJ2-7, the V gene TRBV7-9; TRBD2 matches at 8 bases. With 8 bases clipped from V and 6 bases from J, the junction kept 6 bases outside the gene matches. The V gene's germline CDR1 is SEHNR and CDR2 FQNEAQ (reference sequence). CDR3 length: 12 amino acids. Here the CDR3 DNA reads TGTGCCAGCGGTGCGGGAGGACCCGAGCAGTACTTC. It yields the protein CASGAGGPEQYF. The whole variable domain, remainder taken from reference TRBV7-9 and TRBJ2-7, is DTGVSQNPRHKITKRGQNVTFRCDPISEHNRLYWYRQTLGQGPEFLTYFQNEAQLEKSRLLSDRFSAERPKGSFSTLEIQRTEQGDSAMYLCASGAGGPEQYFGPGTRLTVT.

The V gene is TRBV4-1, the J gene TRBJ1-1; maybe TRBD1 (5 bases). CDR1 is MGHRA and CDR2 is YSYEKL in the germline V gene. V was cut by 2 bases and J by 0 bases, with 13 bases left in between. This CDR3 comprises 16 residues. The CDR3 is CASSQFWTTVNTEAFF. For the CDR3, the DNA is TGCGCCAGCAGCCAATTTTGGACGACAGTGAACACTGAAGCTTTCTTT.

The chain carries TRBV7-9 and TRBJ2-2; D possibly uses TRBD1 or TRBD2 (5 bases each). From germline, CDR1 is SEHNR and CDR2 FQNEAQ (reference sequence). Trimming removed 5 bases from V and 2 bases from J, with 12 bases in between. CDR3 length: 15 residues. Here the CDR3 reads CASSPGRANTGELFF. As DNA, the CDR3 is TGTGCCAGCAGCCCAGGGCGGGCCAACACCGGGGAGCTGTTTTTT.

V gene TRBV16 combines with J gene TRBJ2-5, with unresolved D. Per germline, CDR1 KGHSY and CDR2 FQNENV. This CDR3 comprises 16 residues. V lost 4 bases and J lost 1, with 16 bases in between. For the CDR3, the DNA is TGTGCCAGCAGCCGTCCCTTTGTTGGAGTCCAAGAGACCCAGTACTTC. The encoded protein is CASSRPFVGVQETQYF. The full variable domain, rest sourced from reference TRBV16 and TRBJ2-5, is GEEVAQTPKHLVRGEGQKAKLYCAPIKGHSYVFWYQQVLKNEFKFLISFQNENVFDETGMPKERFSAKCLPNSPCSLEIQATKLEDSAVYFCASSRPFVGVQETQYFGPGTRLLVL.

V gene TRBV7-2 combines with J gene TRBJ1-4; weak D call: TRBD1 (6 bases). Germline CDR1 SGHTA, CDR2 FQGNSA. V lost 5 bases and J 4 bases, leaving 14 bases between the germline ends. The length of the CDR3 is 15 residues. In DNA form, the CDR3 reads TGTGCCAGCAGCCTCGCCGGGACAAATAATGAAAAACTGTTTTTT. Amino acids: CASSLAGTNNEKLFF.

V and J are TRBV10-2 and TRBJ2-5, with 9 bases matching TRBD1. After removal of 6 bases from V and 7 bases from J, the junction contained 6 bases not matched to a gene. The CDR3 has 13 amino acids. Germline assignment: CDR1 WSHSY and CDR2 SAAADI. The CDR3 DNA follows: TGCGCCAGCAGAGACAGGGGGGATGGGACCCAGTACTTC. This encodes CASRDRGDGTQYF.

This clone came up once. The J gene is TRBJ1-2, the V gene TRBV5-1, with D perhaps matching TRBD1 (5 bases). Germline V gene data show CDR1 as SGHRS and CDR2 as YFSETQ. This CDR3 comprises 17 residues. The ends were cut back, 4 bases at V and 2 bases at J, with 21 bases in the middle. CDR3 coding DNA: TGCGCCAGCAGCCCGGGAGGGGTTTTATCATACAACTATGGCTACACCTTC. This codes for CASSPGGVLSYNYGYTF. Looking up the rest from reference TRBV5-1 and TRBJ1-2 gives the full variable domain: KAGVTQTPRYLIKTRGQQVTLSCSPISGHRSVSWYQQTPGQGLQFLFEYFSETQRNKGNFPGRFSGRQFSNSRSEMNVSTLELGDSALYLCASSPGGVLSYNYGYTFGSGTRLTVV.

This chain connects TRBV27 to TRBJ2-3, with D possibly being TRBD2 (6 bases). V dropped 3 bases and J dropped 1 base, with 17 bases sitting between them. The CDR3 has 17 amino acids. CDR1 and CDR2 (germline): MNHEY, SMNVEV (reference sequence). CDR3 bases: TGTGCCAGCAGTTTTATGGACTTGACTAGTGGCACAGATACGCAGTATTTT. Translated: CASSFMDLTSGTDTQYF.

CDR3 sequence reads: CASSDQGAGELFF. In nucleotides, the CDR3 is TGTGCCAGCAGTGACCAGGGTGCCGGGGAGCTGTTTTTT. This chain uses TRBV28 with TRBJ2-2; TRBD1 is a possible D gene (5 bases). Germline lookup yields CDR1 MDHEN and CDR2 SYDVKM. Trimming took off 5 bases at V and 6 bases at J, with 10 bases between the two ends. This CDR3 has 13 amino acids.

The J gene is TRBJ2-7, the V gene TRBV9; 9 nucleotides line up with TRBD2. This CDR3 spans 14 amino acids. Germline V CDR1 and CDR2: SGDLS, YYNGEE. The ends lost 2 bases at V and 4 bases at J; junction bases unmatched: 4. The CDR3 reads CASSVSGSWYEQYF. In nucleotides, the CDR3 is TGTGCCAGCAGCGTTAGCGGGAGTTGGTACGAGCAGTACTTC.

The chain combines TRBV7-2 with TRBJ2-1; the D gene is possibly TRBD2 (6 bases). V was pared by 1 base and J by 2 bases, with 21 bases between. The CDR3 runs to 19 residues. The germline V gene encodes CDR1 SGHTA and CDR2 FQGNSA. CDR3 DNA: TGTGCCAGCAGCTTAGTGATAGCACTCCGAAGACTAGCCTACAATGAGCAGTTCTTC. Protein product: CASSLVIALRRLAYNEQFF.

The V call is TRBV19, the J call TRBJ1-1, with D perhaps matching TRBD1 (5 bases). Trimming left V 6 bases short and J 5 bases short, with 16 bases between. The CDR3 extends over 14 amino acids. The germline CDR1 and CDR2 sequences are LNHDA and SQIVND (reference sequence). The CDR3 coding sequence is TGTGCCAGTAGAACCGGGCCCTGGGGGACTGAAGCTTTCTTT. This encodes CASRTGPWGTEAFF.

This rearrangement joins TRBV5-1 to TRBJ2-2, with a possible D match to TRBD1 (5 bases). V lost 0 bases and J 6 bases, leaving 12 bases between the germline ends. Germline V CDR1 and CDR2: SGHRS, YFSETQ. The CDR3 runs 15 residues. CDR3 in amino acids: CASSLEGPSPGELFF. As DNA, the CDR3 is TGCGCCAGCAGCTTGGAGGGGCCATCGCCCGGGGAGCTGTTTTTT. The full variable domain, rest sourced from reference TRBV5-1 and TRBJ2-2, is KAGVTQTPRYLIKTRGQQVTLSCSPISGHRSVSWYQQTPGQGLQFLFEYFSETQRNKGNFPGRFSGRQFSNSRSEMNVSTLELGDSALYLCASSLEGPSPGELFFGEGSRLTVL.

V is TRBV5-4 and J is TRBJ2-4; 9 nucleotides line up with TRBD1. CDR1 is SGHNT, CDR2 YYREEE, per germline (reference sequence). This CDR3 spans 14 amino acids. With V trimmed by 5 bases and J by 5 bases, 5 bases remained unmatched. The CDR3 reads CASSTDRGENIQYF. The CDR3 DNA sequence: TGTGCCAGCAGTACGGACAGGGGAGAAAACATTCAGTACTTC.

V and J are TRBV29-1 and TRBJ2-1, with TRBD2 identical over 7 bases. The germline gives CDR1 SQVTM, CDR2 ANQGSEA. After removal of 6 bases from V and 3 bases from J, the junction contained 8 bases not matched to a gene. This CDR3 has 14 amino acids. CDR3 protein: CSVTPPSGYNEQFF. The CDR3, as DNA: TGCAGCGTAACCCCCCCTAGCGGCTACAATGAGCAGTTCTTC.

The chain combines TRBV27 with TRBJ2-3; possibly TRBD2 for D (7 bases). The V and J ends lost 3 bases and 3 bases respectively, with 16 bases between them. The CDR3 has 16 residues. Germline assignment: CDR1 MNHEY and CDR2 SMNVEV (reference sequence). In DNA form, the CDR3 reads TGTGCCAGCAGTTTGGTCAGGACTAGGGGGACAGATACGCAGTATTTT. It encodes CASSLVRTRGTDTQYF.

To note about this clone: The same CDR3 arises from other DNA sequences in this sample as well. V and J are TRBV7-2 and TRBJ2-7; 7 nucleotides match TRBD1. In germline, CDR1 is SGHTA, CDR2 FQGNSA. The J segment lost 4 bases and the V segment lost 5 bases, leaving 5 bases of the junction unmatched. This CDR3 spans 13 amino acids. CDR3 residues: CASSPGGRYEQYF. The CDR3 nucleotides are TGTGCCAGCAGCCCAGGGGGTAGGTACGAGCAGTACTTC.

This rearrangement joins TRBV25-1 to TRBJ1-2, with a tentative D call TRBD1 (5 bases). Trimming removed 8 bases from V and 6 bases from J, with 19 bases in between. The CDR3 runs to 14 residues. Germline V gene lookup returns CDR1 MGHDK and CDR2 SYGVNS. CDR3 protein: CASYKPGPKHGYTF. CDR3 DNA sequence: TGTGCCAGCTACAAACCGGGACCGAAACATGGCTACACCTTC.

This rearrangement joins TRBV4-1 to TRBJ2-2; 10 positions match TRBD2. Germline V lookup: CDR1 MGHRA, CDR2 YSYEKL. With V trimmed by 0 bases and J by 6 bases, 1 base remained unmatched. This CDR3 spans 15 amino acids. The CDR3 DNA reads TGCGCCAGCAGCCAAGAGGGACTAGCGCCCGGGGAGCTGTTTTTT. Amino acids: CASSQEGLAPGELFF.

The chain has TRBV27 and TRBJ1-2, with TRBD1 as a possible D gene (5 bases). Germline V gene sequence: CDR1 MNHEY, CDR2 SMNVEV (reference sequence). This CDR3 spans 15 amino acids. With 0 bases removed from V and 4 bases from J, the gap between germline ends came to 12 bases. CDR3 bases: TGTGCCAGCAGTTTATCGGGACGGACGACCTATGGCTACACCTTC. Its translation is CASSLSGRTTYGYTF.

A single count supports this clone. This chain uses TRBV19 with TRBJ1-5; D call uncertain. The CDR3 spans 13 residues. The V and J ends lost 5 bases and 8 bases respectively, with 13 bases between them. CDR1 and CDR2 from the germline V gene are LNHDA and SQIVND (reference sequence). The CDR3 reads CASSPQRLEPQHF. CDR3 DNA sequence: TGTGCCAGTAGTCCACAGAGACTTGAGCCCCAGCATTTT.

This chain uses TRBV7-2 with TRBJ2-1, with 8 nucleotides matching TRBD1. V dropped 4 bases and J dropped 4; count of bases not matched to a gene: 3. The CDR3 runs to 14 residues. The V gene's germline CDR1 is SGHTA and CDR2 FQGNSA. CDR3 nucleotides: TGTGCCAGCAGCTCTCGGGACAGGTACAATGAGCAGTTCTTC. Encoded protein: CASSSRDRYNEQFF. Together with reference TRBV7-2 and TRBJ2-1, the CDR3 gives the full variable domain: GAGVSQSPSNKVTEKGKDVELRCDPISGHTALYWYRQSLGQGLEFLIYFQGNSAPDKSGLPSDRFSAERTGGSVSTLTIQRTQQEDSAVYLCASSSRDRYNEQFFGPGTRLTVL.

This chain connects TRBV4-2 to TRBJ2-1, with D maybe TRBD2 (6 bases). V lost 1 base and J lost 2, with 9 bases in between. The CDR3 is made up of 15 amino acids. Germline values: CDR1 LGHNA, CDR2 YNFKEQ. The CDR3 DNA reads TGTGCCAGCAGCCAAGGAAGGGAGGCCTACAATGAGCAGTTCTTC. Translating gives CASSQGREAYNEQFF.

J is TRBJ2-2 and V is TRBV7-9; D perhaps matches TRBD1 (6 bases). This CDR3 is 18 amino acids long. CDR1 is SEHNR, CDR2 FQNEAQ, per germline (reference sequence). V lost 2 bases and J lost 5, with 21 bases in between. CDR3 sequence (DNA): TGTGCCAGCAGCTTAACAAACCCGACAGGCCCAAGGACCGGGGAGCTGTTTTTT. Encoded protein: CASSLTNPTGPRTGELFF.

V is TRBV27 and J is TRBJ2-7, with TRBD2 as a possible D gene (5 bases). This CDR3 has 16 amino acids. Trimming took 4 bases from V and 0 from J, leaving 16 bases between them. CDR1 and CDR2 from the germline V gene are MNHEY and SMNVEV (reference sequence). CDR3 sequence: CASSYSGGEYSYEQYF. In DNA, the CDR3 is TGTGCCAGCAGTTACTCCGGTGGGGAGTACTCCTACGAGCAGTACTTC.

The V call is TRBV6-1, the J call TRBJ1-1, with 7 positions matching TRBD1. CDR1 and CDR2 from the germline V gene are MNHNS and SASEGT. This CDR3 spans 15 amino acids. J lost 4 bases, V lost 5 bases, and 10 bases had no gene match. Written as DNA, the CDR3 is TGTGCCAGCAGTCCCTACGACAGGGTGGGCACTGAAGCTTTCTTT. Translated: CASSPYDRVGTEAFF.